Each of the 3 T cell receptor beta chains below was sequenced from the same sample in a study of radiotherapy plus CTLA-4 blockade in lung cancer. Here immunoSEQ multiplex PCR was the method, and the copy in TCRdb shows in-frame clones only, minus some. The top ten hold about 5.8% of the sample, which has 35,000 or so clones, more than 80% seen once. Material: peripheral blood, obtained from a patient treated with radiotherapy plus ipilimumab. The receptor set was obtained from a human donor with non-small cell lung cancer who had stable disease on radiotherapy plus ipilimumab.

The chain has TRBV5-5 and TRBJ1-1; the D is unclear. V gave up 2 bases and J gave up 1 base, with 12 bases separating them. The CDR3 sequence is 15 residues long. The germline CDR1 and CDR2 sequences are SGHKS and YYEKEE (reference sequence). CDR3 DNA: TGTGCCAGCAGCTTCCTCAATGCAGAGAACACTGAAGCTTTCTTT. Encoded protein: CASSFLNAENTEAFF.

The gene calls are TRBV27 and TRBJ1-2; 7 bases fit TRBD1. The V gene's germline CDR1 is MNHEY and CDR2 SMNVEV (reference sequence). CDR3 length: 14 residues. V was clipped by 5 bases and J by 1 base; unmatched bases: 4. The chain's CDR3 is CASSIRDSNYGYTF. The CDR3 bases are TGTGCCAGCAGTATCCGGGACAGTAACTATGGCTACACCTTC.

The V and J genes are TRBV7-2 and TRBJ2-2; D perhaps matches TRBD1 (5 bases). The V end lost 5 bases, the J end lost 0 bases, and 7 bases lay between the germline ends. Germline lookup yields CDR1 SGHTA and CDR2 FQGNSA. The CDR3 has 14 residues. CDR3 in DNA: TGTGCCAGCAGCCGACAGCCGAACACCGGGGAGCTGTTTTTT. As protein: CASSRQPNTGELFF.